One sample yielded the 17 T cell receptor beta chains listed below, sequenced in a study of blood T cell repertoires in COVID-19. Sequencing was performed with immunoSEQ multiplex PCR; in TCRdb, only in-frame clones are kept and a portion is missing. Of some 190,000 clones listed, about 83% were seen once; the top ten hold 5.6%. The sample was PBMCs or T cells enriched from blood (not recorded which). The receptors shown here come from a middle-aged man with acute COVID-19.

The chain uses TRBV5-4 and TRBJ2-4; D perhaps matches TRBD1 (5 bases). Germline CDR1 is SGHNT and CDR2 is YYREEE (reference sequence). The CDR3 has 15 amino acids. V lost 6 bases, J lost 3 bases, and 16 bases lay in between. The CDR3 region is CASKSQGWDKNIQYF. CDR3 in DNA: TGTGCCAGCAAATCCCAGGGATGGGACAAAAACATTCAGTACTTC.

The V and J genes are TRBV28 and TRBJ2-7; the D gene is possibly TRBD2 (5 bases). The length of the CDR3 is 14 residues. CDR1 is MDHEN and CDR2 is SYDVKM in the germline V gene. The V and J ends lost 5 bases and 1 base respectively, with 12 bases between them. The CDR3 bases are TGTGCCAGCAGTCCCAGCGACTATTCCTACGAGCAGTACTTC. It is translated as CASSPSDYSYEQYF.

The chain has TRBV27 and TRBJ1-2; 10 bases line up with TRBD1. With 7 bases clipped from V and 5 bases from J, the junction kept 10 bases outside the gene matches. Germline CDR1 MNHEY, CDR2 SMNVEV (reference sequence). The CDR3 runs 15 residues. The CDR3 nucleotides read TGTGCCAGCAAGAGCACGGGACAGGGGAGGTATGGCTACACCTTC. It translates to CASKSTGQGRYGYTF.

V is TRBV6-5 and J is TRBJ2-7; 7 nucleotides line up with TRBD2. The CDR3 length is 14 residues. Trimming took 0 bases from V and 3 from J; bases not matched to a gene: 2. From germline, CDR1 is MNHEY and CDR2 SVGAGI. CDR3 DNA: TGTGCCAGCAGTTACTCCCCTAGCGGCTACGAGCAGTACTTC. Amino acid sequence: CASSYSPSGYEQYF.

The chain uses TRBV28 and TRBJ1-5; D is unclear. Germline V gene sequence: CDR1 MDHEN, CDR2 SYDVKM. The CDR3 totals 13 residues. The V and J ends lost 5 bases and 3 bases respectively, with 8 bases between them. In DNA form, the CDR3 reads TGTGCCAGCAGTAGACGGGTCAATCAGCCCCAGCATTTT. It codes for CASSRRVNQPQHF.

The gene calls are TRBV15 and TRBJ1-1; D unresolved. The CDR3 contains 15 residues. The germline V gene encodes CDR1 LNHNV and CDR2 YYDKDF (reference sequence). Trimming shortened V by 0 bases and J by 6 bases, and 14 bases separated the two germline ends. As DNA, the CDR3 is TGTGCCACCAGCAGAGATATCACTGTAGCGGCTGAAGCTTTCTTT. Translation gives CATSRDITVAAEAFF. The full variable domain, in which reference TRBV15 and TRBJ1-1 provide the parts outside the CDR3, is DAMVIQNPRYQVTQFGKPVTLSCSQTLNHNVMYWYQQKSSQAPKLLFHYYDKDFNNEADTPDNFQSRRPNTSFCFLDIRSPGLGDTAMYLCATSRDITVAAEAFFGQGTRLTVV.

The chain combines TRBV28 with TRBJ2-1, with D tentatively TRBD1 (5 bases). In germline, CDR1 is MDHEN, CDR2 SYDVKM. The CDR3 consists of 17 residues. Trimming removed 7 bases from V and 0 bases from J, with 19 bases in between. CDR3 amino acids: CASTPSGLRVSYNEQFF. For the CDR3, the DNA is TGTGCCAGCACCCCCTCAGGGCTCAGGGTCTCCTACAATGAGCAGTTCTTC. The full variable domain, completed using reference TRBV28 and TRBJ2-1, is DVKVTQSSRYLVKRTGEKVFLECVQDMDHENMFWYRQDPGLGLRLIYFSYDVKMKEKGDIPEGYSVSREKKERFSLILESASTNQTSMYLCASTPSGLRVSYNEQFFGPGTRLTVL.

This chain uses TRBV5-1 with TRBJ1-1; TRBD1 agrees at 7 bases. The ends lost 3 bases at V and 10 bases at J; junction bases unmatched: 9. The CDR3 runs to 13 residues. In germline, CDR1 is SGHRS, CDR2 YFSETQ. For the CDR3, the DNA is TGCGCCAGCAGCTCCAGGGGGTTCCCCCCAGCTTTCTTT. Residues: CASSSRGFPPAFF.

This clone was counted between two and nine times. The rearrangement uses TRBV14 and TRBJ2-7, with 10 bases that match TRBD1. V trimming: 2 bases; J trimming: 4 bases; junction bases outside the gene matches: 5. Germline lookup yields CDR1 SGHDN and CDR2 FVKESK. This CDR3 has 15 residues. CDR3 protein: CASSQTGTGEYEQYF. CDR3 coding DNA: TGTGCCAGCAGCCAAACCGGGACAGGGGAGTACGAGCAGTACTTC. Combining the CDR3 with reference TRBV14 and TRBJ2-7 gives the whole variable domain EAGVTQFPSHSVIEKGQTVTLRCDPISGHDNLYWYRRVMGKEIKFLLHFVKESKQDESGMPNNRFLAERTGGTYSTLKVQPAELEDSGVYFCASSQTGTGEYEQYFGPGTRLTVT.

The chain uses TRBV24-1 and TRBJ2-3; a possible D gene is TRBD2 (6 bases). Trimming removed 9 bases from V and 2 bases from J, with 17 bases in between. Germline assignment: CDR1 KGHDR and CDR2 SFDVKD. This CDR3 is built from 15 residues. This chain's CDR3 is CATRLGGAITDTQYF. In DNA, the CDR3 is TGTGCCACCCGATTGGGAGGAGCGATCACAGATACGCAGTATTTT.

On this clone: The junction differs from germline at one of its ends, possibly a read error. The CDR3 sequence is CASSLAGGETQYF. CDR3 sequence (DNA): TGTGCCAGCAGTTTAGCGGGAGGAGAGACCCAGTACTTC. The V and J genes are TRBV11-2 and TRBJ2-5; the match to TRBD2 covers 10 bases. CDR3 length equals 13 residues. The germline V gene encodes CDR1 SGHAT and CDR2 FQNNGV.

This clone was observed once. The gene calls are TRBV11-2 and TRBJ1-4; the D is unclear. CDR3 size: 12 residues. Trimming left V 1 base short and J 7 bases short, with 4 bases between. From germline, CDR1 is SGHAT and CDR2 FQNNGV. The CDR3 here is CASSLVLEKLFF. DNA of the CDR3: TGTGCCAGCAGCTTAGTACTTGAAAAACTGTTTTTT.

The chain combines TRBV7-2 with TRBJ2-3; D may be TRBD2 (7 bases). The CDR3 extends over 15 amino acids. The ends were cut back, 5 bases at V and 5 bases at J, with 17 bases in the middle. CDR1 and CDR2 from the germline V gene are SGHTA and FQGNSA. The CDR3 nucleotides read TGTGCCAGCAGCCCCATGGGGGGGCGGAGAGATACGCAGTATTTT. Amino acids: CASSPMGGRRDTQYF. The full variable domain, completed using reference TRBV7-2 and TRBJ2-3, is GAGVSQSPSNKVTEKGKDVELRCDPISGHTALYWYRQSLGQGLEFLIYFQGNSAPDKSGLPSDRFSAERTGGSVSTLTIQRTQQEDSAVYLCASSPMGGRRDTQYFGPGTRLTVL.

The chain recombines TRBV19 with TRBJ1-2; D possibly corresponds to TRBD1 (5 bases). This CDR3 has 15 residues. Germline CDR1 LNHDA, CDR2 SQIVND (reference sequence). V lost 4 bases and J lost 1, with 13 bases in between. CDR3 DNA sequence: TGTGCCAGTAGTAGCCGGACACCGGATAACTATGGCTACACCTTC. As protein: CASSSRTPDNYGYTF.

The chain employs TRBV4-2 and TRBJ2-3; 8 bases match TRBD2. CDR1 LGHNA and CDR2 YNFKEQ come from the germline V gene. CDR3 length: 18 residues. Trimming at V came to 1 base and at J to 4 bases, leaving 13 bases not matched to a gene. Here the CDR3 DNA reads TGTGCCAGCAGCCAAGCGCGGAGCGGGAGTACGTGGGCAGATACGCAGTATTTT. Translated, it gives CASSQARSGSTWADTQYF.

V usage is TRBV10-2 and J usage is TRBJ1-2; D unclear. CDR3 length equals 14 residues. V was shortened by 4 bases and J by 8 bases, with 17 bases between the two germline ends. Looked up from germline, CDR1 is WSHSY and CDR2 is SAAADI. The CDR3 DNA sequence: TGCGCCAGCAGTGCGTCGGGCCTCGGAAGAGGCTACACCTTC. This encodes CASSASGLGRGYTF.

The genes are TRBV29-1 and TRBJ1-2; TRBD1 matches at 7 bases. The germline V gene has CDR1 SQVTM and CDR2 ANQGSEA. V dropped 7 bases and J dropped 4; count of bases not matched to a gene: 9. This CDR3 has 13 amino acids. The CDR3 DNA is TGCAGCGCCGGACAGGCGAACCCCTATGGCTACACCTTC. It codes for CSAGQANPYGYTF.